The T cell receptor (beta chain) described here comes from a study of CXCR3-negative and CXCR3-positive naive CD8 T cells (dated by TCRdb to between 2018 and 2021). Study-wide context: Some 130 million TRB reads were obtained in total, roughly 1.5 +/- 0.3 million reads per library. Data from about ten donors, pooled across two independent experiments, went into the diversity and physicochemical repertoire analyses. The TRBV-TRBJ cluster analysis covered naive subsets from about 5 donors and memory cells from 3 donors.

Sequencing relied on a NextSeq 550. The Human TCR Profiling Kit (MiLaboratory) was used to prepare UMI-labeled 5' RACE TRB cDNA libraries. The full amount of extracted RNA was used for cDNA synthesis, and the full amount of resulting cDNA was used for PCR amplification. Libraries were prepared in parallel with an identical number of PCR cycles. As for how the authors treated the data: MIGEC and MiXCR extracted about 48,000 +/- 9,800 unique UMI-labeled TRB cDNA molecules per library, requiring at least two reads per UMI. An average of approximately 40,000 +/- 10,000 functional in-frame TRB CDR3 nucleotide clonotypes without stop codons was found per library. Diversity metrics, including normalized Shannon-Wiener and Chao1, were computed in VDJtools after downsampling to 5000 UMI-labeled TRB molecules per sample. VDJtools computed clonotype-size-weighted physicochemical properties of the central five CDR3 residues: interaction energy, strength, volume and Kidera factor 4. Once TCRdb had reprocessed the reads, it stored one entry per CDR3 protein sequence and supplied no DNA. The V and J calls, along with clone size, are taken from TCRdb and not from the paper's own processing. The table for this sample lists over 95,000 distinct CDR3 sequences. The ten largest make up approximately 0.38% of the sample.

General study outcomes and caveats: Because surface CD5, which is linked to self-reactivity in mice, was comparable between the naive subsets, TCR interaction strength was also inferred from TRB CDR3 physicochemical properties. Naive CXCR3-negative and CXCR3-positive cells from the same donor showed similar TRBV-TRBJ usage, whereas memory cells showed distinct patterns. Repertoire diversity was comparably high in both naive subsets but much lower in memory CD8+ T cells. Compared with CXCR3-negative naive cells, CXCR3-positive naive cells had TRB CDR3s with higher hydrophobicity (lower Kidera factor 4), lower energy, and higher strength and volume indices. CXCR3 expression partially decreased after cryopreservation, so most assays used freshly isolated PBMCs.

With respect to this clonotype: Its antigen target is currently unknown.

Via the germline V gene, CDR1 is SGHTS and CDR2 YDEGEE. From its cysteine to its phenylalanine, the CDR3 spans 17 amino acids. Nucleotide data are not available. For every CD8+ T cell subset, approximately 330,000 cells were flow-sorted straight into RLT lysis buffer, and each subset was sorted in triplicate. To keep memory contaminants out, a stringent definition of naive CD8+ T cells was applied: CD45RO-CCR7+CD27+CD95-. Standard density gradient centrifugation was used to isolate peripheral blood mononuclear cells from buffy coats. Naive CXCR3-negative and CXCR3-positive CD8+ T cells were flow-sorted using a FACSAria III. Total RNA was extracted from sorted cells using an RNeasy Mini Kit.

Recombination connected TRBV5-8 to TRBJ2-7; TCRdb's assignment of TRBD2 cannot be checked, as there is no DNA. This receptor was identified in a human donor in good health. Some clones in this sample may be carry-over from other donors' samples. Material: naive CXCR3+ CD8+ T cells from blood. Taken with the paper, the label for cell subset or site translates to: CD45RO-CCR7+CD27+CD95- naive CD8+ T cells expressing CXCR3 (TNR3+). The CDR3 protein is CASSRGTSGSGSYEQYF. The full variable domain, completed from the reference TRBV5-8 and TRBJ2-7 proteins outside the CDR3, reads EAGVTQSPTHLIKTRGQQATLRCSPISGHTSVYWYQQALGLGLQFLLWYDEGEERNRGNFPPRFSGRQFPNYSSELNVNALELEDSALYLCASSRGTSGSGSYEQYFGPGTRLTVT.